The 27 T cell receptor beta chains below come from one sample, sequenced in a study of CD8+ T cells in alopecia areata. The sequencing template was cDNA reverse transcribed from extracted RNA. The protocol was immunoSEQ multiplex PCR, while the TCRdb copy is restricted to in-frame clones and leaves out a portion. The data contain 100,000 to 150,000 clones, about 57% of them singletons. The source material was CD4+ T cells sorted from blood, sampled at week 0. These receptors were obtained from a human donor with alopecia areata.

This clone has a handful of counts. This sequence joins TRBV6-6 and TRBJ2-5; D is tentatively TRBD1 or TRBD2 (5 bases each). With 6 bases removed from V and 5 bases from J, the gap between germline ends came to 13 bases. Germline assignment: CDR1 MNHNY and CDR2 SVGAGI (reference sequence). This CDR3 is 13 amino acids long. As DNA, the CDR3 is TGTGCCAGCAGGCAGGGTTGGGGGGAGACCCAGTACTTC. It is translated as CASRQGWGETQYF.

The rearrangement links TRBV4-3 to TRBJ2-1; D tentatively fits TRBD1 or TRBD2 (7 bases each). Trimming took off 0 bases at V and 0 bases at J, with 18 bases between the two ends. In germline, CDR1 is LGHNA, CDR2 YSLEER. CDR3 length: 19 residues. CDR3 coding DNA: TGCGCCAGCAGCCAAGATGGGGGGGACACAGGGGACTCCTACAATGAGCAGTTCTTC. Translation gives CASSQDGGDTGDSYNEQFF.

CDR3 protein: CASSPDSGYGYTF. The CDR3 region has the DNA TGTGCCAGCAGCCCGGACTCCGGCTATGGCTACACCTTC. The genes are TRBV5-6 and TRBJ1-2; D remains ambiguous. This CDR3 is 13 amino acids long. Per germline, CDR1 SGHDT and CDR2 YYEEEE. V shed 4 bases and J shed 4 bases, with 11 bases lying between them.

V usage is TRBV7-9 and J usage is TRBJ1-6; D possibly corresponds to TRBD1 (6 bases). This CDR3 has 13 residues. Between the trimmed V and J ends, which lost 8 bases and 7 bases, there was a span of 12 bases. Germline V gives CDR1 SEHNR, CDR2 FQNEAQ (reference sequence). As DNA, the CDR3 is TGTGCCAGCGTTGGACAGCTAAATTCACCCCTCCACTTT. As protein: CASVGQLNSPLHF.

This sequence joins TRBV6-5 and TRBJ1-6; 10 nucleotides agree with TRBD1. The germline V gene has CDR1 MNHEY and CDR2 SVGAGI. The ends lost 6 bases at V and 4 bases at J; junction bases unmatched: 3. This CDR3 region has 15 residues. In DNA form, the CDR3 reads TGTGCCAGCAGCACGGGACAGGGGTATAATTCACCCCTCCACTTT. It yields the protein CASSTGQGYNSPLHF.

V is TRBV4-1 and J is TRBJ2-7, with D hard to call. Germline V gene lookup returns CDR1 MGHRA and CDR2 YSYEKL. The CDR3 extends over 13 amino acids. V lost 3 bases and J lost 9, with 15 bases in between. CDR3 amino acids: CASSHSKGGLQYF. In DNA form, the CDR3 reads TGCGCCAGCAGCCATTCCAAAGGTGGGTTGCAGTACTTC.

The chain combines TRBV30 with TRBJ2-3; D unclear. Germline V gene data show CDR1 as GTSNPN and CDR2 as SVGIG (reference sequence). The V end was cut by 1 base, the J end by 2 bases, with 10 bases between. This CDR3 is built from 14 residues. The CDR3 nucleotides are TGTGCCTGGAGTGAAGGGTGGGACACAGATACGCAGTATTTT. Translating it yields CAWSEGWDTDTQYF.

This sequence joins TRBV18 and TRBJ2-1; TRBD2 aligns across 8 bases. The ends lost 1 base at V and 6 bases at J; junction bases unmatched: 5. Germline V gene sequence: CDR1 KGHSH, CDR2 LQKENI. There are 15 residues in the CDR3. CDR3: CASSPLSGSRNEQFF. The CDR3 DNA follows: TGTGCCAGCTCACCACTGAGCGGGAGTCGCAATGAGCAGTTCTTC.

J is TRBJ2-2 and V is TRBV5-1, with 8 bases aligning to TRBD1. This CDR3 has 14 amino acids. The germline V gene has CDR1 SGHRS and CDR2 YFSETQ. The ends lost 0 bases at V and 5 bases at J; junction bases unmatched: 0. CDR3 DNA: TGCGCCAGCAGCTTGGGGACAGGGACCGGGGAGCTGTTTTTT. This translates into CASSLGTGTGELFF.

This clone was observed once. The chain is built from TRBV6-5 and TRBJ2-7, with 7 bases that match TRBD1. The trim removed 5 bases at V and 3 bases at J, leaving 7 bases unmatched. The germline V gene encodes CDR1 MNHEY and CDR2 SVGAGI. The CDR3 sequence is 14 residues long. CDR3 region: CASSPGQEIYEQYF. For the CDR3, the DNA is TGTGCCAGCAGTCCCGGACAGGAGATCTACGAGCAGTACTTC.

The chain has TRBV2 and TRBJ2-6; the D gene could be TRBD1 or TRBD2 (5 bases each). The CDR3 consists of 19 residues. V was shortened by 7 bases and J by 2 bases, with 24 bases between the two germline ends. Per germline, CDR1 SNHLY and CDR2 FYNNEI. CDR3 bases: TGTGCCAGCAACCCCGGACTTGGGCAGGGAGTTACTGGGGCCAACGTCCTGACTTTC. Amino acid sequence: CASNPGLGQGVTGANVLTF.

V gene TRBV9 combines with J gene TRBJ2-7; TRBD1 aligns across 8 bases. Germline V lookup: CDR1 SGDLS, CDR2 YYNGEE. V was pared by 4 bases and J by 5 bases, with 8 bases of the junction left unmatched. The CDR3 contains 14 residues. CDR3 protein: CASSLKDRAHEQYF. The CDR3 nucleotides read TGTGCCAGCAGCTTGAAGGACAGGGCCCACGAGCAGTACTTC.

A word on this clone: The sample has other DNA sequences that encode this CDR3 too. The chain is built from TRBV30 and TRBJ2-7; tentative D call: TRBD1 (6 bases). Germline CDR1 reads GTSNPN; CDR2 reads SVGIG (reference sequence). The CDR3 has 13 amino acids. The V end was cut by 1 base, the J end by 4 bases, with 11 bases between. The DNA of the CDR3 is TGTGCCTGGAGTGACCAGGGGCCATACGAGCAGTACTTC. This sequence encodes CAWSDQGPYEQYF.

The chain carries TRBV6-6 and TRBJ2-1, with TRBD1 matching 7 bases. V lost 6 bases to trimming and J lost 6 bases; unmatched junction nucleotides: 2. CDR1 and CDR2 from the germline V gene are MNHNY and SVGAGI (reference sequence). The CDR3 runs to 12 residues. In DNA form, the CDR3 reads TGTGCCAGCAGCTCAGGGGGCAATGAGCAGTTCTTC. Encoded protein: CASSSGGNEQFF.

The chain joins TRBV5-4 to TRBJ2-7, with 8 bases identical to TRBD1. The CDR3 has 13 residues. Germline V gives CDR1 SGHNT, CDR2 YYREEE (reference sequence). V was clipped by 3 bases and J by 1 base; unmatched bases: 0. CDR3 nucleotides: TGTGCCAGCAGCTGGGACAGGTCCTACGAGCAGTACTTC. Protein product: CASSWDRSYEQYF.

The chain combines TRBV7-8 with TRBJ2-3, with D perhaps assigned TRBD1 or TRBD2 (5 bases each). CDR1 SGHVS and CDR2 FQNEAQ come from the germline V gene. V was shortened by 6 bases and J by 7 bases, with 17 bases between the two germline ends. This CDR3 contains 14 residues. CDR3 sequence reads: CASSTRGPINTQYF. In DNA form, the CDR3 reads TGTGCCAGCAGTACCCGGGGCCCAATCAATACGCAGTATTTT.

The chain has TRBV18 and TRBJ1-5; no definite D call. The ends were cut back, 6 bases at V and 0 bases at J, with 9 bases in the middle. CDR1 is KGHSH, CDR2 LQKENI, per germline. CDR3 size: 14 residues. CDR3 region: CASSRGDSNQPQHF. The CDR3 DNA is TGTGCCAGCTCGCGGGGAGATAGCAATCAGCCCCAGCATTTT.

This clone showed up just a few times. The CDR3 reads CASSSLAEDSYYGYTF. The CDR3, as DNA: TGTGCCAGCAGCTCCTTAGCCGAGGACAGTTACTATGGCTACACCTTC. The chain couples TRBV7-2 to TRBJ1-2; D may be TRBD1 (6 bases). Trimming cost V 4 bases and J 3 bases, with 18 bases left between them. This CDR3 contains 16 residues. Germline CDR1 is SGHTA and CDR2 is FQGNSA.

The table lists this clone with a few counts. The chain carries TRBV10-3 and TRBJ2-1; 8 bases agree with TRBD2. The CDR3 has 14 residues. Trimming at V came to 10 bases and at J to 8 bases, leaving 13 bases not matched to a gene. Germline CDR1 is ENHRY and CDR2 is SYGVKD. The CDR3 DNA reads TGTGCCACCAACTTCGGGGGGGCCCTCCATGAGCAGTTCTTC. Its translation is CATNFGGALHEQFF.

The chain joins TRBV5-1 to TRBJ2-1; D is uncertain. CDR3 size: 17 residues. V dropped 2 bases and J dropped 6 bases, with 21 bases sitting between them. CDR1 is SGHRS, CDR2 YFSETQ, per germline. The chain's CDR3 is CASSFFPVTVTGNEQFF. The CDR3 DNA is TGCGCCAGCAGCTTCTTCCCCGTTACAGTTACGGGCAATGAGCAGTTCTTC.

This sequence joins TRBV30 and TRBJ1-4, with D maybe TRBD1 (5 bases). The CDR3 covers 15 residues. V shed 1 base and J shed 4 bases, with 13 bases lying between them. From germline, CDR1 is GTSNPN and CDR2 SVGIG (reference sequence). The CDR3 spells CAWSAGDRGNEKLFF. CDR3 DNA: TGTGCCTGGAGTGCAGGAGACAGAGGTAATGAAAAACTGTTTTTT.

This clone was seen only a few times. The rearrangement links TRBV7-2 to TRBJ1-3; D ambiguous. The CDR3 runs to 15 residues. Per germline, CDR1 SGHTA and CDR2 FQGNSA. The V end was cut by 4 bases, the J end by 0 bases, with 10 bases between. The chain's CDR3 is CASSSPPSSGNTIYF. CDR3 coding DNA: TGTGCCAGCAGCTCCCCCCCGAGCTCTGGAAACACCATATATTTT. The full variable domain, in which reference TRBV7-2 and TRBJ1-3 provide the parts outside the CDR3, is GAGVSQSPSNKVTEKGKDVELRCDPISGHTALYWYRQSLGQGLEFLIYFQGNSAPDKSGLPSDRFSAERTGGSVSTLTIQRTQQEDSAVYLCASSSPPSSGNTIYFGEGSWLTVV.

This chain joins TRBV20-1 and TRBJ1-2; D gene uncertain. V gave up 0 bases and J gave up 8 bases, with 7 bases separating them. This CDR3 is built from 11 residues. Germline loops: CDR1 DFQATT, CDR2 SNEGSKA (reference sequence). The CDR3 DNA sequence: TGCAGTGCTAGAGATTTGGACGGCTACACCTTC. It yields the protein CSARDLDGYTF.

This clone was observed a handful of times. This chain links TRBV4-3 with TRBJ2-2, with TRBD1 identical over 7 bases. V lost 0 bases and J lost 4; bases outside the gene matches: 5. Germline CDR1 is LGHNA and CDR2 is YSLEER. The CDR3 runs to 16 residues. The CDR3 DNA reads TGCGCCAGCAGCCAAGAGTCCCGGACAGGCACCGGGGAGCTGTTTTTT. Its translation is CASSQESRTGTGELFF.

This chain joins TRBV11-2 and TRBJ2-7, with 8 positions matching TRBD2. Germline CDR1 and CDR2: SGHAT and FQNNGV. This CDR3 contains 15 residues. The V segment lost 6 bases and the J segment 7 bases; nucleotides outside the gene matches: 14. The CDR3 nucleotides are TGTGCCAGCAGTGTCAATCGGGAGGGTTCTGGGGAGCAGTACTTC. Its protein is CASSVNREGSGEQYF.

V gene TRBV7-3 combines with J gene TRBJ2-7; possibly TRBD1 or TRBD2 for D (5 bases each). The length of the CDR3 is 13 residues. The V gene lost 3 bases and the J gene lost 2 bases, with 8 bases spanning the gap. Germline values: CDR1 SGHTA, CDR2 FQGTGA. CDR3 protein: CASSLGPPYEQYF. Here the CDR3 DNA reads TGTGCCAGCAGCTTGGGACCGCCCTACGAGCAGTACTTC.

The V and J genes are TRBV7-2 and TRBJ1-1; TRBD1 might be the D (5 bases). The V end was cut by 6 bases, the J end by 1 base, with 12 bases between. The CDR3 runs to 14 residues. Germline V CDR1 and CDR2: SGHTA, FQGNSA. For the CDR3, the DNA is TGTGCCAGCAGGCCCATTGGGGGGAACACTGAAGCTTTCTTT. It specifies CASRPIGGNTEAFF.